This T cell receptor beta chain appears in the sequencing data of a study of beta chain features in type 1 diabetes (dated by TCRdb to 2017 to 2018). Concerning the study at large: No differences in mean age, gender distribution, total cell number or subset yield were found between patients and healthy donors. A total of about 99,000,000 sorted cells were examined across all samples, and RNA yield correlated strongly with the number of cells per subset. Naive and central memory subsets were obtained from all 30 or so donors, but regulatory and stem cell-like memory subsets were isolated from only 8 patients and 8 healthy donors. In the study, recently diagnosed type 1 diabetes patients and matched healthy donors were compared on the TCRB repertoires of their sorted circulating CD4+ T cell subsets.

Each donor gave one peripheral blood draw, averaging about 120 mL, which was collected into heparinised tubes. Using a panel that included CD45RO, CCR7, CD25, CD127, CD95 and CD27, naive, central memory, regulatory and stem cell-like memory CD4+ T cells were sorted on a BD FACSAria II. A purity above 95% was achieved for all sorted populations. PBMCs were isolated right away by Lymphoprep density gradient centrifugation and were stained directly, without culture. So that batch effects would be minimized, each experiment stained and sorted samples in pairs, pairing one healthy donor with one patient. Comments on this clone: What this receptor recognizes is not known. Base qualities are not recorded, but no much larger clone differs from it by a single base.

All of the isolated RNA was reverse transcribed with the High Capacity cDNA Reverse Transcription Kit, so expressed TCRB transcripts were sequenced. Deep immunoSEQ sequencing was applied to naive, central memory and regulatory T cell samples, giving an average of roughly 3.5 million total reads per sample. Sorted cells were lysed in RLT buffer, and RNA was extracted using DNase-treated RNeasy Micro or Mini kits according to cell number. Each cell subset was processed on its own to prevent cross-contamination, while patient and healthy donor samples were processed together. The immunoSEQ multiplex PCR was used to amplify TCRB sequences from cDNA, yielding 87-bp fragments that span the CDR3 region. Sequencing of the amplicons was performed on the Illumina HiSeq platform. As for the authors' bioinformatics: PCR bias was corrected computationally using synthetic template baselines, and reads within Hamming distance 2 were collapsed, with unmergeable singletons discarded. Reads were aligned against IMGT to assign V, D and J genes, CDR3 length and insertions or deletions at six rearrangement sites. Within each subset, clonotype counts were normalized to sorted cell number, after which true diversity and Gini coefficients were computed with the tcR R package. The overlap coefficient, calculated on TCRB nucleotide sequences, was used to measure repertoire sharing. Out-of-frame TCRB sequences from naive cells were analyzed to stand in for the pre-selection repertoire. TCRdb's version of the immuneACCESS table is confined to in-frame rearrangements and falls short of the full clone set. An unresolved V gene accounts for under half of the shortfall where checked; the remainder is of unknown origin. The DNA was the basis for D and trimming; V, J and clone size are from that table. Present in this sample are almost 250,000 clones, 13% to 15% of which were seen just once. The ten largest clones capture approximately 0.024% of the sample.

Findings and caveats that apply to the study as a whole: In all four CD4+ subsets, TCRB CDR3 length was moderately but significantly shorter in type 1 diabetes patients. Sequencing cDNA rather than genomic DNA could over-represent highly expressing activated cells, although activation and CD3 levels did not differ between groups. Shorter templates might be favored by PCR, yet because patient and control samples were amplified and corrected together, any such skew would affect both groups equally. HLA sub-analyses involved small numbers of individuals, so any influence of HLA type on TCRB rearrangement remained unresolved. Naive, central memory and regulatory TCRB repertoires appeared more similar among patients than among healthy donors. Fewer insertions and more nucleotide deletions at VDJ recombination sites were observed in patients with type 1 diabetes, implying thymic rearrangement abnormalities.

The specimen sequenced was naive CD4+ T cells from blood. In light of the paper, this sample's cell subset or site label describes: true naive CD4+ T cells. This clonotype was sampled from a woman in her forties in good health.

At the DNA level, the sequence is TGTGCCAGCAGCTTAGGGAGCACCTATAATTCACCCCTCCACTTT. This yields the protein CASSLGSTYNSPLHF. The V gene is TRBV7-2 and the J gene is TRBJ1-6, with the D gene uncertain. CDR1 SGHTA and CDR2 FQGNSA are derived from the germline V gene. From the cysteine through the phenylalanine, the CDR3 covers 15 amino acids. The only DNA kept is the CDR3, 45 bases in frame from the first base. V and J are truncated by 1 base and 2 bases respectively, leaving an intervening sequence of 6 bases.